In this sample, the clone carrying this T cell receptor (beta chain) turned up a few times. These data originate in a study of T-cell memory formation after mild COVID-19. One entry per CDR3 protein results from TCRdb running MiXCR on the 5' RACE reads. The sample lists 550,000 to 700,000 distinct CDR3 sequences, 17% occurring once. Germline V gene sequence: CDR1 SGHTA, CDR2 FQGNSA. Trimming took 2 bases from V and 3 from J; bases not matched to a gene: 13. This CDR3 region has 19 residues. Sequencing was done on a sample of PBMCs or a T cell subset sorted from them (not recorded which). This clonotype was sampled from an adult woman who had mild COVID-19 (a few samples of this study predate the infection). Cell type and time point are not known. V gene TRBV7-2 combines with J gene TRBJ2-3; 11 nucleotides match TRBD2. The CDR3, as DNA: TGTGCCAGCAGCTTAAGAAGCGTAGCGGGAGGGTCAACGACAGATACGCAGTATTTT. It specifies CASSLRSVAGGSTTDTQYF.